The T cell receptor beta chain described here comes from a study of blood T cell repertoires in COVID-19. Study-wide background: From T cells, B-cell-depleted T cells, or PBMCs came the material, which was cDNA or gDNA.

Original data processing: Reference gene primer amplification gave estimated nucleated cell counts. Method: immunoSEQ multiplex PCR; TCRdb's copy keeps in-frame clones and lacks some. Clone size and V and J calls were adopted from that table, with D and trimming inferred from the DNA. Among 200,000 to 250,000 clones listed, 92% were seen once. Germline values: CDR1 SQVTM, CDR2 ANQGSEA. Trimming cost V 4 bases and J 7 bases, with 14 bases left between them. The CDR3 spans 12 residues. Sequenced input: peripheral blood. The sequence was obtained from a man aged 25-45 years with acute or convalescent COVID-19. The chain combines TRBV29-1 with TRBJ2-7, with D tentatively TRBD1 (6 bases). CDR3 loop: CSVGHLTGEQYF. In DNA form, the CDR3 reads TGCAGCGTTGGCCACCTTACAGGGGAGCAGTACTTC.